This T cell receptor beta chain was identified in a study of T cells in localized non-small cell lung cancer. The CDR3 covers 14 residues. CDR1 is MNHNY and CDR2 is SVGAGI in the germline V gene (reference sequence). Trimming took 6 bases from V and 8 from J; bases not matched to a gene: 12. The method was immunoSEQ multiplex PCR; TCRdb's version includes in-frame clones alone and lacks a portion of them. The sample yields around 100,000 clones, over 80% seen once. Study results and caveats: Appearance in adjacent lung was seen for a median 57 of the top 100 tumor clones. Owing to sequencing of a solitary tumor region, heterogeneity cannot be discounted. Higher T cell density in the blood was associated with longer overall survival, whereas higher adjacent-lung clonality associated with shorter survival.

Of note for this clone: What it recognizes is unknown.

The chain uses TRBV6-6 and TRBJ1-2, with TRBD1 matching 7 bases. Sequencing used peripheral blood, obtained before any cancer treatment. The TCR comes from a man between 40 and 69 years old with stage I squamous cell lung carcinoma. CDR3 DNA sequence: TGTGCCAGCAGACCCTCCGACAGGGCAGGCGGCTACACCTTC. It encodes CASRPSDRAGGYTF.